Below, 30 T cell receptor beta chains from the same sample are listed, as sequenced in a study of blood T cell repertoires in COVID-19. Measured with immunoSEQ multiplex PCR; TCRdb has only the in-frame clones, and not every one. The sample consists of about 270,000 clones, 86% of them appearing once. Sequencing used peripheral blood. The receptors shown here come from a man aged 40-49 years who had recovered from COVID-19.

The rearrangement links TRBV10-3 to TRBJ1-6, with a tentative D call TRBD1 (5 bases). The V end was cut by 10 bases, the J end by 4 bases, with 11 bases between. Germline assignment: CDR1 ENHRY and CDR2 SYGVKD. The CDR3 sequence is 13 residues long. The CDR3 spells CATGGPYNSPLHF. CDR3 in DNA: TGTGCCACCGGGGGTCCGTATAATTCACCCCTCCACTTT.

DNA for the CDR3: TGTGCCAGCAGCTCCGGGACAGACTATGGCTACACCTTC. The encoded protein is CASSSGTDYGYTF. This sequence joins TRBV6-5 and TRBJ1-2; 7 bases are a match to TRBD1. The length of the CDR3 is 13 residues. The J segment lost 3 bases and the V segment lost 6 bases, leaving 4 bases of the junction unmatched. CDR1 MNHEY and CDR2 SVGAGI come from the germline V gene.

This chain links TRBV6-5 with TRBJ1-6; D perhaps matches TRBD1 (6 bases). The V end lost 2 bases, the J end lost 6 bases, and 14 bases lay between the germline ends. Germline V gene data show CDR1 as MNHEY and CDR2 as SVGAGI. The CDR3 loop spans 16 amino acids. The CDR3, as DNA: TGTGCCAGCAGTTACCAAGGACAGTTTTCTAATTCACCCCTCCACTTT. Protein sequence: CASSYQGQFSNSPLHF.

The chain carries TRBV2 and TRBJ2-1, with D hard to call. The CDR3 spans 11 residues. V lost 6 bases and J lost 12, with 12 bases in between. Germline V gene data show CDR1 as SNHLY and CDR2 as FYNNEI. The CDR3 DNA reads as TGTGCCAGCAGCTACTCCCCAAGGCAGTTCTTC. It codes for CASSYSPRQFF.

J is TRBJ2-3 and V is TRBV15, with TRBD1 identical over 7 bases. This CDR3 spans 15 amino acids. Germline V gives CDR1 LNHNV, CDR2 YYDKDF (reference sequence). Trimming cost V 2 bases and J 1 base; bases outside gene matches: 3. Here the CDR3 reads CATSRLGQGTDTQYF. The DNA of the CDR3 is TGTGCCACCAGCAGATTAGGACAGGGCACAGATACGCAGTATTTT.

The rearrangement links TRBV7-3 to TRBJ1-1; a possible D gene is TRBD1 (6 bases). This CDR3 comprises 13 residues. V lost 6 bases and J 4 bases, leaving 12 bases between the germline ends. The germline gives CDR1 SGHTA, CDR2 FQGTGA. CDR3: CASSPGQSTEAFF. CDR3 coding DNA: TGTGCCAGCAGTCCCGGACAGTCCACTGAAGCTTTCTTT.

This chain connects TRBV7-9 to TRBJ2-4, with a possible D match to TRBD2 (5 bases). Trimming shortened V by 1 base and J by 1 base, and 11 bases separated the two germline ends. This CDR3 region has 16 residues. Germline values: CDR1 SEHNR, CDR2 FQNEAQ (reference sequence). The CDR3 sequence: CASSLEAGWAKNIQYF. The CDR3 DNA is TGTGCCAGCAGCTTAGAGGCGGGTTGGGCCAAAAACATTCAGTACTTC.

The J gene is TRBJ2-6, the V gene TRBV19, with TRBD1 as a possible D gene (7 bases). The CDR3 sequence is 16 residues long. CDR1 and CDR2 (germline): LNHDA, SQIVND (reference sequence). Trimming pared 3 bases from V and 1 base from J, leaving 10 bases between. The CDR3 bases are TGTGCCAGTAGTATCCCAGGGGGGTCTGGGGCCAACGTCCTGACTTTC. Translation gives CASSIPGGSGANVLTF.

The chain carries TRBV19 and TRBJ2-6; D is perhaps TRBD2 (6 bases). Germline lookup yields CDR1 LNHDA and CDR2 SQIVND (reference sequence). This CDR3 spans 16 amino acids. V was pared by 7 bases and J by 0 bases, with 13 bases between. CDR3 amino acids: CASTKGTSSGANVLTF. The CDR3 nucleotides are TGTGCCAGTACCAAAGGGACTTCCTCTGGGGCCAACGTCCTGACTTTC.

The chain couples TRBV6-2 or TRBV6-3 to TRBJ1-5; weak D call: TRBD1 (5 bases). The length of the CDR3 is 15 residues. Germline V gives CDR1 MNHEY, CDR2 SVGEGT. V was trimmed by 2 bases and J by 0 bases, leaving 8 bases between them. The CDR3 DNA reads TGTGCCAGCAGTTACGCAGGGAATAGCAATCAGCCCCAGCATTTT. This gives the protein CASSYAGNSNQPQHF.

The chain recombines TRBV14 with TRBJ2-1, with D tentatively TRBD2 (6 bases). V was trimmed by 4 bases and J by 4 bases, leaving 11 bases between them. The V gene's germline CDR1 is SGHDN and CDR2 FVKESK. The CDR3 has 14 amino acids. Here the CDR3 DNA reads TGTGCCAGCAGCCTAAGACTAGTGTACAATGAGCAGTTCTTC. It specifies CASSLRLVYNEQFF.

V and J are TRBV19 and TRBJ1-4, with 10 bases that match TRBD1. The CDR3 runs to 16 residues. Looked up from germline, CDR1 is LNHDA and CDR2 is SQIVND (reference sequence). V gave up 5 bases and J gave up 7 bases; unmatched junction bases: 10. In DNA, the CDR3 is TGTGCCAGTAGTCTCGGGACAGGGGTAATAGGTGAAAAACTGTTTTTT. Translation: CASSLGTGVIGEKLFF.

This chain joins TRBV25-1 and TRBJ1-3; TRBD1 matches 8 bases. This CDR3 contains 14 residues. The germline V gene has CDR1 MGHDK and CDR2 SYGVNS. V shed 7 bases and J 0 bases; nucleotides not matched to a gene: 2. The CDR3 loop reads CASITGGSGNTIYF. In DNA, the CDR3 is TGTGCCAGCATCACAGGGGGCTCTGGAAACACCATATATTTT.

J is TRBJ2-3 and V is TRBV5-6; the match to TRBD2 covers 9 bases. CDR1 and CDR2 from the germline V gene are SGHDT and YYEEEE. With V trimmed by 4 bases and J by 1 base, 7 bases remained unmatched. The CDR3 consists of 16 residues. The CDR3 DNA reads as TGTGCCAGCAGCACAATAGCGGGGGAACGCACAGATACGCAGTATTTT. This sequence encodes CASSTIAGERTDTQYF.

In its sample, this clone was seen once. The chain is built from TRBV5-8 and TRBJ2-7, with 7 bases identical to TRBD1. CDR3 length: 16 residues. V trimming: 3 bases; J trimming: 0 bases; junction bases outside the gene matches: 9. CDR1 SGHTS and CDR2 YDEGEE come from the germline V gene. The CDR3 DNA follows: TGTGCCAGCAGCTCTCTGGGGGCAGGGGGCTCCTACGAGCAGTACTTC. Its translation is CASSSLGAGGSYEQYF.

The chain employs TRBV5-4 and TRBJ1-4; D remains ambiguous. Germline CDR1 reads SGHNT; CDR2 reads YYREEE (reference sequence). The CDR3 sequence is 13 residues long. The V and J ends lost 4 bases and 11 bases respectively, with 15 bases between them. The CDR3 DNA follows: TGTGCCAGCAGCCCTACCGGGGTGGAGAAACTGTTTTTT. It specifies CASSPTGVEKLFF.

This chain connects TRBV5-6 to TRBJ2-7; TRBD1 is a possible D gene (7 bases). There are 14 residues in the CDR3. From germline, CDR1 is SGHDT and CDR2 YYEEEE. The V and J ends lost 4 bases and 4 bases respectively, with 15 bases between them. The CDR3 here is CASSPGRGRYEQYF. The CDR3 DNA sequence: TGTGCCAGCAGCCCCGGCAGGGGGAGGTACGAGCAGTACTTC.

J is TRBJ2-7 and V is TRBV19; 9 bases map to TRBD2. With V trimmed by 11 bases and J by 4 bases, 6 bases remained unmatched. The CDR3 is made up of 12 amino acids. From germline, CDR1 is LNHDA and CDR2 SQIVND (reference sequence). The CDR3 DNA follows: TGTGCCCGAGGGAGCGGGGGGTACGAGCAGTACTTC. Residues: CARGSGGYEQYF.

V usage is TRBV7-9 and J usage is TRBJ1-5; perhaps TRBD1 as D (6 bases). From germline, CDR1 is SEHNR and CDR2 FQNEAQ (reference sequence). The CDR3 runs 14 residues. Trimming removed 1 base at V and 6 bases at J, with 10 bases between. This chain's CDR3 is CASSLGGGSQPQHF. The CDR3, as DNA: TGTGCCAGCAGCTTAGGAGGGGGAAGTCAGCCCCAGCATTTT.

The rearrangement joins TRBV10-3 to TRBJ2-2, with 10 bases that match TRBD1. Germline V gene lookup returns CDR1 ENHRY and CDR2 SYGVKD. The CDR3 is 16 residues long. Trimming took 7 bases from V and 1 from J; bases not matched to a gene: 6. CDR3 region: CAINGDRGMNTGELFF. Here the CDR3 DNA reads TGTGCCATCAATGGGGACAGGGGAATGAACACCGGGGAGCTGTTTTTT.

The V call is TRBV4-3, the J call TRBJ1-4; TRBD1 matches at 7 bases. Germline CDR1 and CDR2: LGHNA and YSLEER. The length of the CDR3 is 15 residues. V lost 1 base to trimming and J lost 5 bases; unmatched junction nucleotides: 4. The CDR3 nucleotides read TGCGCCAGCAGCCAAGCGGACAGGCCCAATGAAAAACTGTTTTTT. This sequence encodes CASSQADRPNEKLFF.

This clone was found a few times. The chain uses TRBV7-9 and TRBJ2-1, with 9 bases that match TRBD1. V trimming: 0 bases; J trimming: 7 bases; junction bases outside the gene matches: 4. CDR1 is SEHNR, CDR2 FQNEAQ, per germline (reference sequence). This CDR3 is 15 amino acids long. The CDR3 region is CASSLASGQGNEQFF. CDR3 DNA sequence: TGTGCCAGCAGCTTAGCGTCGGGACAGGGAAATGAGCAGTTCTTC.

The rearrangement links TRBV3-1 (or the pseudogene TRBV3-2) to TRBJ2-1; tentatively, D is TRBD1 (5 bases). The CDR3 has 13 amino acids. Germline loops: CDR1 LGHDT, CDR2 YNNKEL (reference sequence). Trimming took off 0 bases at V and 16 bases at J, with 16 bases between the two ends. The CDR3 region has the DNA TGTGCCAGCAGCCAAGAGCAGGGTCTGAGTAGATTCTTC. Translated: CASSQEQGLSRFF.

The chain links TRBV9 to TRBJ2-3, with D perhaps matching TRBD1 (8 bases). Per the germline V gene, CDR1 is SGDLS and CDR2 is YYNGEE. V lost 0 bases and J 8 bases, leaving 13 bases between the germline ends. This CDR3 region has 14 residues. The CDR3 here is CASSVGQGRGTQYF. CDR3 nucleotides: TGTGCCAGCAGCGTAGGACAGGGGAGGGGTACGCAGTATTTT. Full variable domain (remainder filled in from reference TRBV9 and TRBJ2-3): DSGVTQTPKHLITATGQRVTLRCSPRSGDLSVYWYQQSLDQGLQFLIQYYNGEERAKGNILERFSAQQFPDLHSELNLSSLELGDSALYFCASSVGQGRGTQYFGPGTRLTVL.

This sequence joins TRBV24-1 and TRBJ2-3; 8 bases match TRBD2. Trimming cost V 4 bases and J 6 bases; bases outside gene matches: 8. This CDR3 has 15 residues. CDR1 is KGHDR, CDR2 SFDVKD, per germline. The CDR3 reads CATSDQTAGEDTQYF. The CDR3, as DNA: TGTGCCACCAGTGACCAGACAGCGGGGGAGGATACGCAGTATTTT.

The DNA of the CDR3 is TGTGCCTGGGGACCCCACGGGAGAAGCTCCTACGAGCAGTACTTC. Translation: CAWGPHGRSSYEQYF. V and J are TRBV30 and TRBJ2-7; TRBD2 might be the D (6 bases). This CDR3 is built from 15 residues. The V gene lost 5 bases and the J gene lost 0 bases, with 17 bases spanning the gap. Germline assignment: CDR1 GTSNPN and CDR2 SVGIG (reference sequence). The full variable domain, with the rest looked up from reference TRBV30 and TRBJ2-7, is SQTIHQWPATLVQPVGSPLSLECTVEGTSNPNLYWYRQAAGRGLQLLFYSVGIGQISSEVPQNLSASRPQDRQFILSSKKLLLSDSGFYLCAWGPHGRSSYEQYFGPGTRLTVT.

The CDR3 sequence is CASRATGGSYNEQFF. The DNA of the CDR3 is TGTGCCAGCAGAGCAACTGGAGGCTCCTACAATGAGCAGTTCTTC. This sequence joins TRBV7-2 and TRBJ2-1; a possible D gene is TRBD2 (5 bases). There are 15 residues in the CDR3. Per germline, CDR1 SGHTA and CDR2 FQGNSA. V was pared by 6 bases and J by 0 bases, with 12 bases between.

This clone was observed a few times. V usage is TRBV10-3 and J usage is TRBJ2-7; 16 positions agree with TRBD2. CDR1 and CDR2 from the germline V gene are ENHRY and SYGVKD. With V trimmed by 8 bases and J by 5 bases, 12 bases remained unmatched. This CDR3 has 17 amino acids. CDR3 in amino acids: CAISAGTSGGASDEQYF. CDR3 bases: TGTGCCATCTCCGCCGGGACTAGCGGGGGGGCGAGTGACGAGCAGTACTTC.

The rearrangement links TRBV27 to TRBJ1-1; TRBD1 matches 8 bases. V was pared by 5 bases and J by 5 bases, with 7 bases of the junction left unmatched. This CDR3 comprises 14 residues. Germline V gene sequence: CDR1 MNHEY, CDR2 SMNVEV (reference sequence). CDR3 coding DNA: TGTGCCAGCAGTACCCACAGGGGGGAAACTGAAGCTTTCTTT. Amino acid sequence: CASSTHRGETEAFF.

The chain employs TRBV11-3 and TRBJ2-1; 10 nucleotides align to TRBD2. The trim removed 5 bases at V and 5 bases at J, leaving 6 bases unmatched. The CDR3 runs to 15 residues. Germline values: CDR1 SGHNT, CDR2 YENEEA. The CDR3 sequence: CASSPGLAENNEQFF. CDR3 coding DNA: TGTGCCAGCAGCCCCGGACTAGCGGAAAACAATGAGCAGTTCTTC.